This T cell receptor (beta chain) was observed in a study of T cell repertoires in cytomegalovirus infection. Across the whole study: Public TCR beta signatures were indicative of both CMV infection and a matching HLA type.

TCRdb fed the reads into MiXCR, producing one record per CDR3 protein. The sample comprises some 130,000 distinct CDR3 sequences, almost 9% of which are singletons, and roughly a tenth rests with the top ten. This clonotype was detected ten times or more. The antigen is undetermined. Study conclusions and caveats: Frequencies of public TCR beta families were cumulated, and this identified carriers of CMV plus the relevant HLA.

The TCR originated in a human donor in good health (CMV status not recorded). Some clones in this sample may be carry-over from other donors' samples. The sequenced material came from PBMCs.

The DNA for the CDR3 is TGCGCCAGCAGTCTAGACAGGGGAAACCTACTTTGTCATGAGCAGTACTTC. Encoded protein: CASSLDRGNLLCHEQYF. This chain connects TRBV4-1 to TRBJ2-7; 8 nucleotides match TRBD1. In germline, CDR1 is MGHRA, CDR2 YSYEKL. V shed 6 bases, J shed 7 bases, and the junction held 20 bases outside the gene matches. The CDR3 length is 17 residues.